These 23 T cell receptor beta chains came from one sample sequenced in a study of T cell responses to AZD1222 COVID-19 vaccine. Measured with immunoSEQ multiplex PCR; TCRdb has only the in-frame clones, and not every one. The sample comprises approximately 130,000 clones, approximately 93% of which are singletons, and roughly 0.9% rests with the top ten. Sample: peripheral blood, taken on day 0 of AZD1222 vaccination. Every receptor here comes from an adult in good health.

The J gene is TRBJ1-1, the V gene TRBV6-5; D is uncertain. V lost 2 bases, J lost 1 base, and 8 bases lay in between. The germline CDR1 and CDR2 sequences are MNHEY and SVGAGI. The CDR3 runs 14 residues. CDR3 sequence reads: CASSYLGQNTEAFF. CDR3 bases: TGTGCCAGCAGTTACCTTGGGCAGAACACTGAAGCTTTCTTT.

The gene calls are TRBV29-1 and TRBJ2-1; D gene uncertain. The V end was cut by 4 bases, the J end by 5 bases, with 12 bases between. Germline CDR1 is SQVTM and CDR2 is ANQGSEA. The CDR3 covers 13 residues. In DNA, the CDR3 is TGCAGCGTTGGGAAGAGAGAGCACAATGAGCAGTTCTTC. Amino acid sequence: CSVGKREHNEQFF.

This chain uses TRBV4-1 with TRBJ1-1, with a weak D call TRBD1 (6 bases). Trimming shortened V by 7 bases and J by 0 bases, and 24 bases separated the two germline ends. The germline V gene has CDR1 MGHRA and CDR2 YSYEKL. The CDR3 has 18 amino acids. The CDR3 nucleotides are TGCGCCAGCACCGCCCCCGGGACACCGAAGGTAATGAACACTGAAGCTTTCTTT. It encodes CASTAPGTPKVMNTEAFF.

The V call is TRBV3-1 (or the pseudogene TRBV3-2), the J call TRBJ2-4; possible D gene TRBD2, 6 bases. Germline V gives CDR1 LGHDT, CDR2 YNNKEL (reference sequence). The CDR3 covers 13 residues. V was cut by 0 bases and J by 9 bases, with 9 bases left in between. CDR3 bases: TGTGCCAGCAGCCAAGACCCCGGGAGCATTCAGTACTTC. This encodes CASSQDPGSIQYF.

J is TRBJ1-3 and V is TRBV28, with D hard to call. Germline CDR1 and CDR2: MDHEN and SYDVKM. The CDR3 is made up of 15 amino acids. The V end lost 4 bases, the J end lost 0 bases, and 10 bases lay between the germline ends. DNA of the CDR3: TGTGCCAGCAGTTCGACTCCAAGCTCTGGAAACACCATATATTTT. This codes for CASSSTPSSGNTIYF.

The chain carries TRBV27 and TRBJ2-1, with TRBD1 matching over 8 bases. The junction had 5 bases not matched to a gene; V was cut back by 7 bases and J by 0 bases. Per the germline V gene, CDR1 is MNHEY and CDR2 is SMNVEV (reference sequence). There are 15 residues in the CDR3. The CDR3 region has the DNA TGTGCCAGCACCCCCAGGGGGCCCTCCTACAATGAGCAGTTCTTC. This sequence encodes CASTPRGPSYNEQFF.

This clone was seen only a few times. This chain connects TRBV14 to TRBJ1-1, with D hard to call. CDR3 length: 11 amino acids. Per germline, CDR1 SGHDN and CDR2 FVKESK. V gave up 2 bases and J gave up 3 bases, with 1 base separating them. The CDR3 loop reads CASSQYTEAFF. The DNA of the CDR3 is TGTGCCAGCAGCCAATACACTGAAGCTTTCTTT.

CDR3 DNA: TGTGCCTGGAGCTTACTTGCGGGGGGACAAAACACTGAAGCTTTCTTT. Encoded protein: CAWSLLAGGQNTEAFF. The gene calls are TRBV30 and TRBJ1-1; perhaps TRBD1 as D (6 bases). Germline V gives CDR1 GTSNPN, CDR2 SVGIG (reference sequence). V lost 3 bases to trimming and J lost 2 bases, with 19 bases between them. The CDR3 spans 16 residues.

This chain links TRBV24-1 with TRBJ2-1; 9 positions agree with TRBD2. V dropped 4 bases and J dropped 3; count of bases not matched to a gene: 6. CDR1 KGHDR and CDR2 SFDVKD come from the germline V gene. The CDR3 runs to 16 residues. CDR3 amino acids: CATSDSSGGHYNEQFF. CDR3 sequence (DNA): TGTGCCACCAGTGACTCCAGCGGGGGGCACTACAATGAGCAGTTCTTC.

This rearrangement joins TRBV9 to TRBJ1-1; 7 positions agree with TRBD1. This CDR3 spans 15 amino acids. Trimming at V came to 4 bases and at J to 5 bases, leaving 11 bases not matched to a gene. Germline V gene lookup returns CDR1 SGDLS and CDR2 YYNGEE. The CDR3 here is CASSPSRQGGTEAFF. CDR3 nucleotides: TGTGCCAGCAGCCCTAGTCGACAGGGTGGAACTGAAGCTTTCTTT.

The DNA of the CDR3 is TGTGCCAGCAGCCAAGAGAACAGCTATGGCTACACCTTC. Protein product: CASSQENSYGYTF. This sequence joins TRBV3-1 (or the pseudogene TRBV3-2) and TRBJ1-2; no reliable D call. Germline V gives CDR1 LGHDT, CDR2 YNNKEL (reference sequence). The CDR3 totals 13 residues. V was shortened by 0 bases and J by 4 bases, with 6 bases between the two germline ends.

V usage is TRBV6-5 and J usage is TRBJ1-1; a weak D match, TRBD1 (5 bases). Trimming cost V 6 bases and J 5 bases, with 10 bases left between them. This CDR3 spans 12 amino acids. Germline V gene data show CDR1 as MNHEY and CDR2 as SVGAGI. In DNA, the CDR3 is TGTGCCAGCAGACGGGAGGGGACTGAAGCTTTCTTT. Its translation: CASRREGTEAFF.

The chain is built from TRBV7-8 and TRBJ1-6; 8 bases line up with TRBD1. V trimming: 1 base; J trimming: 9 bases; junction bases outside the gene matches: 5. The CDR3 covers 15 residues. Germline CDR1 SGHVS, CDR2 FQNEAQ. The CDR3: CASSLGNRGSSPLHF. The CDR3 DNA follows: TGTGCCAGCAGCTTAGGGAACAGGGGGAGTTCACCCCTCCACTTT. Combining the CDR3 with reference TRBV7-8 and TRBJ1-6 gives the whole variable domain GAGVSQSPRYKVAKRGQDVALRCDPISGHVSLFWYQQALGQGPEFLTYFQNEAQLDKSGLPSDRFFAERPEGSVSTLKIQRTQQEDSAVYLCASSLGNRGSSPLHFGNGTRLTVT.

V usage is TRBV5-1 and J usage is TRBJ2-6, with TRBD1 matching 7 bases. The CDR3 runs 16 residues. Germline-derived CDR1 and CDR2 are SGHRS and YFSETQ. V lost 3 bases and J lost 0; bases outside the gene matches: 3. The CDR3 sequence is CASSSGQVSGANVLTF. The CDR3 DNA reads as TGCGCCAGCAGCTCAGGACAGGTCTCTGGGGCCAACGTCCTGACTTTC. The full variable domain, its missing parts supplied by reference TRBV5-1 and TRBJ2-6, is KAGVTQTPRYLIKTRGQQVTLSCSPISGHRSVSWYQQTPGQGLQFLFEYFSETQRNKGNFPGRFSGRQFSNSRSEMNVSTLELGDSALYLCASSSGQVSGANVLTFGAGSRLTVL.

The CDR3 bases are TGTGCCAGTAGGAGGGGGAATCAGCCCCAGCATTTT. Protein: CASRRGNQPQHF. V usage is TRBV19 and J usage is TRBJ1-5; a weak D match, TRBD1 (6 bases). Germline CDR1 is LNHDA and CDR2 is SQIVND (reference sequence). V lost 6 bases and J lost 4, with 7 bases in between. The length of the CDR3 is 12 residues.

CDR3 DNA: TGTGCCAGCTCACAATACAGGGATTCTGGAAACACCATATATTTT. Its translation is CASSQYRDSGNTIYF. J is TRBJ1-3 and V is TRBV18, with D possibly TRBD1 on 6 matching bases. Germline V gene lookup returns CDR1 KGHSH and CDR2 LQKENI. CDR3 size: 15 residues. Trimming removed 4 bases at V and 1 base at J, with 11 bases between.

The chain recombines TRBV11-3 with TRBJ2-5, with 8 bases lining up with TRBD1. This CDR3 has 15 residues. The germline CDR1 and CDR2 sequences are SGHNT and YENEEA. V shed 4 bases, J shed 4 bases, and the junction held 8 bases outside the gene matches. This CDR3 reads CASSSDRGGGETQYF. CDR3 in DNA: TGTGCCAGCAGCTCCGACAGGGGAGGAGGAGAGACCCAGTACTTC.

This chain's CDR3 is CASSFRGAGLNTGELFF. CDR3 DNA sequence: TGTGCCAGCAGTTTTAGGGGGGCAGGCCTAAACACCGGGGAGCTGTTTTTT. The chain couples TRBV28 to TRBJ2-2; D possibly matches TRBD1 or TRBD2 (6 bases each). The CDR3 consists of 17 residues. The germline V gene encodes CDR1 MDHEN and CDR2 SYDVKM. Trimming took off 3 bases at V and 2 bases at J, with 16 bases between the two ends. Full variable domain (missing parts from reference TRBV28 and TRBJ2-2): DVKVTQSSRYLVKRTGEKVFLECVQDMDHENMFWYRQDPGLGLRLIYFSYDVKMKEKGDIPEGYSVSREKKERFSLILESASTNQTSMYLCASSFRGAGLNTGELFFGEGSRLTVL.

A single count supports this clone. The J gene is TRBJ2-3, the V gene TRBV7-2; TRBD2 matches at 14 bases. V lost 5 bases to trimming and J lost 4 bases; unmatched junction nucleotides: 8. This CDR3 comprises 17 residues. Germline V lookup: CDR1 SGHTA, CDR2 FQGNSA. CDR3 DNA: TGTGCCAGCAGCCGTCGACTAGCGGGGGGGTTGGCAGATACGCAGTATTTT. Encoded protein: CASSRRLAGGLADTQYF.

This chain uses TRBV19 with TRBJ1-1; D gene unclear. This CDR3 is built from 15 residues. Trimming removed 2 bases from V and 4 bases from J, with 14 bases in between. Germline lookup yields CDR1 LNHDA and CDR2 SQIVND (reference sequence). CDR3 sequence (DNA): TGTGCCAGTAGTATATTGGACGGTCTTGGCACTGAAGCTTTCTTT. Its protein is CASSILDGLGTEAFF.

The chain combines TRBV10-2 with TRBJ1-2; D uncertain. CDR3 size: 12 residues. Germline lookup yields CDR1 WSHSY and CDR2 SAAADI. Trimming took off 6 bases at V and 1 base at J, with 6 bases between the two ends. The CDR3 reads CASSAGNYGYTF. CDR3 bases: TGCGCCAGCAGCGCAGGTAACTATGGCTACACCTTC.

The genes are TRBV20-1 and TRBJ1-1, with D unresolved. The V and J ends lost 5 bases and 10 bases respectively, with 11 bases between them. Germline assignment: CDR1 DFQATT and CDR2 SNEGSKA (reference sequence). The CDR3 length is 10 residues. The CDR3 protein is CSAGVGRAFF. Written as DNA, the CDR3 is TGCAGTGCTGGTGTAGGAAGAGCTTTCTTT.

In its sample, this clone was seen a few times. The chain carries TRBV19 and TRBJ1-4; D not certain. The ends were cut back, 6 bases at V and 4 bases at J, with 15 bases in the middle. CDR1 is LNHDA, CDR2 SQIVND, per germline (reference sequence). The CDR3 has 15 amino acids. In DNA form, the CDR3 reads TGTGCCAGTAGCGCCACCTGGGGATATAATGAAAAACTGTTTTTT. Amino acids: CASSATWGYNEKLFF.